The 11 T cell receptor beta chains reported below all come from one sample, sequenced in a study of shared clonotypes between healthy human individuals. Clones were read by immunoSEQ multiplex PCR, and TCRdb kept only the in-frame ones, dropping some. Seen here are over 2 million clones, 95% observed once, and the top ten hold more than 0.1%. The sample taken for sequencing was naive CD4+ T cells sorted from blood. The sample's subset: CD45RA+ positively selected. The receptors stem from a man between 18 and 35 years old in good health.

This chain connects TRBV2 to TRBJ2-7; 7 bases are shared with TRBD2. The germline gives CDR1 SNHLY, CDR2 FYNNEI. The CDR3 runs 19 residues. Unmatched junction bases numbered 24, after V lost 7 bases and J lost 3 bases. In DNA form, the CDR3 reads TGTGCCAGCACCAATACGGTACTAAAATTGGCCCGGGGGGTCTACGAGCAGTACTTC. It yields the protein CASTNTVLKLARGVYEQYF.

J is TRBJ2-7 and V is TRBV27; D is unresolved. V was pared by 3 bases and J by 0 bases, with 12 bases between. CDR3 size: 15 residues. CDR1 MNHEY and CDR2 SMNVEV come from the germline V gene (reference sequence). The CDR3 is CASSLSWQSSYEQYF. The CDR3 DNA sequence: TGTGCCAGCAGTTTGAGTTGGCAGAGCTCCTACGAGCAGTACTTC.

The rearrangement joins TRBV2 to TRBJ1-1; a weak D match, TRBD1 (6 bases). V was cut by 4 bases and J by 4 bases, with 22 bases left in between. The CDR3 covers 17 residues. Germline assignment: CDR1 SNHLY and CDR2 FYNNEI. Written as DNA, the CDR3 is TGTGCCAGCAGTGCCTCCGGGACACGGGTTTGGCCCACTGAAGCTTTCTTT. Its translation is CASSASGTRVWPTEAFF. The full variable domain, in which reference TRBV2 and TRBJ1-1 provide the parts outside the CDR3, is EPEVTQTPSHQVTQMGQEVILRCVPISNHLYFYWYRQILGQKVEFLVSFYNNEISEKSEIFDDQFSVERPDGSNFTLKIRSTKLEDSAMYFCASSASGTRVWPTEAFFGQGTRLTVV.

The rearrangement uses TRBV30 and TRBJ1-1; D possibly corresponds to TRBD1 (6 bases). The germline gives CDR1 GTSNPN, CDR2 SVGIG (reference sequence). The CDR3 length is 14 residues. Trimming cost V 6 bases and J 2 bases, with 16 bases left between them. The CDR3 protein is CACTRGLGNTEAFF. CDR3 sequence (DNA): TGTGCCTGCACCAGGGGCCTGGGAAACACTGAAGCTTTCTTT.

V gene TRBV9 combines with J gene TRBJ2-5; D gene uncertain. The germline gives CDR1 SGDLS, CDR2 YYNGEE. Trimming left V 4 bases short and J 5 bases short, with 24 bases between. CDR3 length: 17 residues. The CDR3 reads CASSPSPLRAAWETQYF. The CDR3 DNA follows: TGTGCCAGCAGCCCCTCCCCACTAAGGGCCGCCTGGGAGACCCAGTACTTC.

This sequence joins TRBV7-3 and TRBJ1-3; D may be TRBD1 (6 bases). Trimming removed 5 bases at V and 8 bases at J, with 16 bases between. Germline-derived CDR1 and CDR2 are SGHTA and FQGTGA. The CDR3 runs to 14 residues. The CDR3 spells CASSLRAGADTIYF. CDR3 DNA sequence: TGTGCCAGCAGCCTAAGGGCAGGGGCGGACACCATATATTTT.

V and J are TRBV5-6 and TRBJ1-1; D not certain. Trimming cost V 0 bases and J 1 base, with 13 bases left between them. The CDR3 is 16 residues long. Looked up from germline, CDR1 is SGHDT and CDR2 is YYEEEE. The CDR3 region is CASSLVGGSKNTEAFF. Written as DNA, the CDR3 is TGTGCCAGCAGCTTGGTCGGTGGCAGTAAGAACACTGAAGCTTTCTTT.

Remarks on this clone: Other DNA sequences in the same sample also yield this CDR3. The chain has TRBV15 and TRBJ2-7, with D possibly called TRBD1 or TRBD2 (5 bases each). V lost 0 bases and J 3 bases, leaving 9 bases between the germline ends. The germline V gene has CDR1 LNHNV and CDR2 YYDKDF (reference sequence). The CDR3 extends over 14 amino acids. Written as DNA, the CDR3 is TGTGCCACCAGCAGAGAGGGTGGGGGCTACGAGCAGTACTTC. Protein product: CATSREGGGYEQYF.

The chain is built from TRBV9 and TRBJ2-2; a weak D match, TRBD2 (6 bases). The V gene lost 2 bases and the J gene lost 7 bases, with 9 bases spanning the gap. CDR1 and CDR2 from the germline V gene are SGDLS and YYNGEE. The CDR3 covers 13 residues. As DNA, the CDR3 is TGTGCCAGCAGCGTCGGGAGCAGCGGGGAGCTGTTTTTT. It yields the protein CASSVGSSGELFF.

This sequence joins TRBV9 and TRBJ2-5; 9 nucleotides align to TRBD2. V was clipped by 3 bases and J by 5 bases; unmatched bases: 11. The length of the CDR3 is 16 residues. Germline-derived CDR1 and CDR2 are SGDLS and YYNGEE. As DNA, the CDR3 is TGTGCCAGCAGCGGCTTGCGGGAGGGCCGTGGGGAGACCCAGTACTTC. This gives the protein CASSGLREGRGETQYF.

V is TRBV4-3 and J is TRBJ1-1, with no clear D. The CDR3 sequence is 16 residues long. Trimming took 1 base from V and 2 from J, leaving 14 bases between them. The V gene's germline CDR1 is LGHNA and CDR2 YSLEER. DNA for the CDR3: TGCGCCAGCAGCCAAGTCTATCTGCGACCAAACACTGAAGCTTTCTTT. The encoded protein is CASSQVYLRPNTEAFF.